These 3 T cell receptor beta chains originate from one sample sequenced in a study of blood T cell repertoires in COVID-19. Data came from immunoSEQ multiplex PCR; TCRdb stores just in-frame clones and leaves some out. The profile shows tens of thousands of clones, about 80% of them singletons. Sequences were obtained from peripheral blood. Receptors originate from a man aged 55 to 70 with active or convalescent COVID-19.

The chain has TRBV11-1 and TRBJ2-5; 8 bases agree with TRBD2. After removal of 5 bases from V and 5 bases from J, the junction contained 4 bases not matched to a gene. The CDR3 contains 13 residues. Per germline, CDR1 SGHAT and CDR2 FQDESV (reference sequence). The CDR3 spells CASSPRLAETQYF. The DNA for the CDR3 is TGTGCCAGCAGCCCGCGACTAGCGGAGACCCAGTACTTC.

The chain is built from TRBV27 and TRBJ2-7; D possibly corresponds to TRBD1 (6 bases). Trimming left V 3 bases short and J 3 bases short, with 15 bases between. Germline CDR1 is MNHEY and CDR2 is SMNVEV (reference sequence). CDR3 length: 15 residues. CDR3 sequence (DNA): TGTGCCAGCAGTTTCACGGACAGCCCCTACTACGAGCAGTACTTC. Translating gives CASSFTDSPYYEQYF.

The V gene is TRBV30, the J gene TRBJ2-5; a possible D gene is TRBD1 (6 bases). Germline V gene data show CDR1 as GTSNPN and CDR2 as SVGIG (reference sequence). Trimming removed 3 bases at V and 5 bases at J, with 10 bases between. The CDR3 loop spans 12 amino acids. The CDR3 reads CAWRTGTETQYF. The CDR3 region has the DNA TGTGCCTGGAGAACAGGGACGGAGACCCAGTACTTC.